The 16 T cell receptor beta chains below come from one sample, sequenced in a study of blood T cell repertoires in COVID-19. The method was immunoSEQ multiplex PCR; TCRdb's version includes in-frame clones alone and lacks a portion of them. Counted here are roughly 59,000 clones, more than 75% occurring once; the ten biggest clones make up over 9.5%. Sequencing used peripheral blood. The receptor source for this set is an elderly man with acute or convalescent COVID-19.

The chain recombines TRBV3-1 (or the pseudogene TRBV3-2) with TRBJ2-3; D remains ambiguous. CDR1 and CDR2 from the germline V gene are LGHDT and YNNKEL (reference sequence). Trimming cost V 4 bases and J 2 bases, with 13 bases left between them. The CDR3 covers 15 residues. The CDR3 coding sequence is TGTGCCAGCAGCCCGGCGCGAGGAATCACAGATACGCAGTATTTT. This translates into CASSPARGITDTQYF.

J is TRBJ2-2 and V is TRBV2; TRBD2 is a possible D gene (5 bases). The CDR3 has 15 residues. From germline, CDR1 is SNHLY and CDR2 FYNNEI. Deletions cut 7 bases from V and 0 bases from J, with 12 bases between. The DNA for the CDR3 is TGTGCCAGCACGAGGGTCGGTTCGAACACCGGGGAGCTGTTTTTT. The encoded protein is CASTRVGSNTGELFF. The entire variable domain, with the rest obtained from reference TRBV2 and TRBJ2-2, is as follows: EPEVTQTPSHQVTQMGQEVILRCVPISNHLYFYWYRQILGQKVEFLVSFYNNEISEKSEIFDDQFSVERPDGSNFTLKIRSTKLEDSAMYFCASTRVGSNTGELFFGEGSRLTVL.

The chain links TRBV19 to TRBJ1-2, with 7 bases fitting TRBD1. This CDR3 contains 13 residues. Germline trimming cut 5 bases from V and 3 bases from J; bases unmatched to any gene: 3. CDR1 is LNHDA and CDR2 is SQIVND in the germline V gene (reference sequence). The CDR3: CASSVQGDYGYTF. Written as DNA, the CDR3 is TGTGCCAGTAGTGTGCAGGGGGACTATGGCTACACCTTC.

The CDR3 loop is CASSYSRQGEGGYTF. The CDR3 DNA follows: TGTGCCAGCAGTTACTCTAGACAGGGCGAAGGTGGCTACACCTTC. The V gene is TRBV6-6, the J gene TRBJ1-2, with TRBD1 matching over 7 bases. Per the germline V gene, CDR1 is MNHNY and CDR2 is SVGAGI (reference sequence). The V gene end was trimmed by 0 bases and the J gene end by 7 bases; junction bases not matched to a gene: 8. This CDR3 spans 15 amino acids.

The chain has TRBV2 and TRBJ2-5, with a weak D call TRBD2 (5 bases). Germline CDR1 and CDR2: SNHLY and FYNNEI. The CDR3 runs 13 residues. V was cut by 4 bases and J by 4 bases, with 10 bases left in between. The CDR3 protein is CASSVREGETQYF. CDR3 coding DNA: TGTGCCAGCAGTGTACGGGAAGGAGAGACCCAGTACTTC.

V and J are TRBV3-1 (or the pseudogene TRBV3-2) and TRBJ1-1; 7 bases are shared with TRBD1. The CDR3 covers 13 residues. The junction had 3 bases not matched to a gene; V was cut back by 3 bases and J by 5 bases. Germline V CDR1 and CDR2: LGHDT, YNNKEL (reference sequence). This CDR3 is CASSHSGGTEAFF. The CDR3 bases are TGTGCCAGCAGCCATTCAGGGGGAACTGAAGCTTTCTTT.

The chain links TRBV15 to TRBJ1-5; tentative D call: TRBD1 (6 bases). CDR1 and CDR2 from the germline V gene are LNHNV and YYDKDF (reference sequence). With 1 base removed from V and 3 bases from J, the gap between germline ends came to 22 bases. The CDR3 has 19 residues. CDR3 residues: CATSRGFPGGGDLNQPQHF. The CDR3, as DNA: TGTGCCACCAGCAGAGGATTTCCGGGGGGCGGGGACCTCAATCAGCCCCAGCATTTT.

This clone was seen just once. The chain's CDR3 is CASSQETGPYEQYF. In nucleotides, the CDR3 is TGTGCCAGCTCACAAGAAACCGGTCCTTACGAGCAGTACTTC. V and J are TRBV18 and TRBJ2-7; D not certain. Trimming pared 4 bases from V and 4 bases from J, leaving 14 bases between. The CDR3 contains 14 residues. Germline lookup yields CDR1 KGHSH and CDR2 LQKENI.

This sequence joins TRBV5-8 and TRBJ2-7; D is unresolved. The CDR3 spans 14 residues. Germline V lookup: CDR1 SGHTS, CDR2 YDEGEE. Between the trimmed V and J ends, which lost 4 bases and 3 bases, there was a span of 14 bases. CDR3 sequence reads: CASSPLVRGYEQYF. CDR3 sequence (DNA): TGTGCCAGCAGCCCCTTGGTAAGAGGCTACGAGCAGTACTTC. Together with reference TRBV5-8 and TRBJ2-7, the CDR3 gives the full variable domain: EAGVTQSPTHLIKTRGQQATLRCSPISGHTSVYWYQQALGLGLQFLLWYDEGEERNRGNFPPRFSGRQFPNYSSELNVNALELEDSALYLCASSPLVRGYEQYFGPGTRLTVT.

The chain joins TRBV2 to TRBJ1-3, with a weak D call TRBD1 (5 bases). The CDR3 totals 13 residues. Looked up from germline, CDR1 is SNHLY and CDR2 is FYNNEI. V lost 5 bases to trimming and J lost 4 bases, with 9 bases between them. CDR3: CASSSGSGNTIYF. The CDR3 DNA sequence: TGTGCCAGCAGTTCAGGGTCAGGAAACACCATATATTTT.

The rearrangement uses TRBV3-1 (or the pseudogene TRBV3-2) and TRBJ2-2; 7 bases fit TRBD1. The length of the CDR3 is 15 residues. Germline V gene lookup returns CDR1 LGHDT and CDR2 YNNKEL (reference sequence). The V gene end was trimmed by 1 base and the J gene end by 7 bases; junction bases not matched to a gene: 6. CDR3 residues: CASSQGTGRLGELFF. The DNA for the CDR3 is TGTGCCAGCAGCCAAGGGACAGGACGACTCGGGGAGCTGTTTTTT.

CDR3 region: CASSYSTQVPEAFF. The CDR3 DNA sequence: TGTGCCAGCAGTTACTCAACACAGGTCCCTGAAGCTTTCTTT. The chain carries TRBV6-6 and TRBJ1-1, with D tentatively TRBD1 (5 bases). CDR1 MNHNY and CDR2 SVGAGI come from the germline V gene (reference sequence). V gave up 0 bases and J gave up 6 bases, with 11 bases separating them. This CDR3 spans 14 amino acids.

The gene calls are TRBV10-3 and TRBJ2-1; 13 bases are a match to TRBD2. The CDR3 totals 16 residues. Germline CDR1 and CDR2: ENHRY and SYGVKD. V shed 4 bases, J shed 5 bases, and the junction held 5 bases outside the gene matches. The CDR3 sequence: CAISGPGTSGNNEQFF. Written as DNA, the CDR3 is TGTGCCATCAGTGGACCCGGGACTAGCGGGAACAATGAGCAGTTCTTC.

This sequence joins TRBV10-3 and TRBJ2-1, with TRBD1 identical over 10 bases. The CDR3 has 16 amino acids. The V and J ends lost 0 bases and 4 bases, in that order; junction bases with no gene match: 3. Germline-derived CDR1 and CDR2 are ENHRY and SYGVKD. The CDR3 DNA follows: TGTGCCATCAGTGAGTCGACAGGGGGCATTTACAATGAGCAGTTCTTC. Protein: CAISESTGGIYNEQFF.

This clone was counted a few times. The chain is built from TRBV3-1 (or the pseudogene TRBV3-2) and TRBJ1-1, with D unclear. Trimming removed 1 base from V and 1 base from J, with 10 bases in between. Germline CDR1 is LGHDT and CDR2 is YNNKEL (reference sequence). This CDR3 region has 15 residues. The CDR3 is CASSQALLGNTEAFF. In DNA, the CDR3 is TGTGCCAGCAGCCAAGCCCTCCTCGGGAACACTGAAGCTTTCTTT.

This rearrangement joins TRBV5-1 to TRBJ2-1; TRBD2 matches at 9 bases. Per germline, CDR1 SGHRS and CDR2 YFSETQ. This CDR3 region has 15 residues. V shed 4 bases and J 7 bases; nucleotides not matched to a gene: 9. This chain's CDR3 is CASSPGGGRGNEQFF. In nucleotides, the CDR3 is TGCGCCAGCAGCCCGGGGGGCGGGAGGGGGAATGAGCAGTTCTTC.